This T cell receptor beta chain was documented in a study of blood T cell repertoires in COVID-19. Study-level information: Samples taken during acute and convalescent COVID-19 were collected in the United States, Italy and Spain. T cells, B-cell-depleted T cells, or PBMCs supplied cDNA or gDNA.

In terms of age and location, participants ranged from roughly 18 to 95 years and lived in under 30 US areas. How the authors handled the data: Estimation of nucleated cell counts was performed using reference gene primer amplification. Profiled with immunoSEQ multiplex PCR; TCRdb holds only in-frame clones, not every one. V, J and clone size derive from that table, while D and trimming were established from the DNA sequence. In the table there are 200,000 to 250,000 clones, 65% to 85% of which are singletons. Material: PBMCs or T cells enriched from blood (not recorded which). The source of this sequence is a woman aged 40 to 49 who had recovered from COVID-19.

CDR3 sequence reads: CASSAGDGRTTGELFF. Here the CDR3 DNA reads TGTGCCAGCAGCGCAGGGGATGGACGTACCACCGGGGAGCTGTTTTTT. V usage is TRBV7-2 and J usage is TRBJ2-2; D is possibly TRBD1 (6 bases). V lost 5 bases and J 4 bases, leaving 17 bases between the germline ends. This CDR3 comprises 16 residues. Germline values: CDR1 SGHTA, CDR2 FQGNSA. The variable domain in full, completed from reference TRBV7-2 and TRBJ2-2, reads GAGVSQSPSNKVTEKGKDVELRCDPISGHTALYWYRQSLGQGLEFLIYFQGNSAPDKSGLPSDRFSAERTGGSVSTLTIQRTQQEDSAVYLCASSAGDGRTTGELFFGEGSRLTVL.